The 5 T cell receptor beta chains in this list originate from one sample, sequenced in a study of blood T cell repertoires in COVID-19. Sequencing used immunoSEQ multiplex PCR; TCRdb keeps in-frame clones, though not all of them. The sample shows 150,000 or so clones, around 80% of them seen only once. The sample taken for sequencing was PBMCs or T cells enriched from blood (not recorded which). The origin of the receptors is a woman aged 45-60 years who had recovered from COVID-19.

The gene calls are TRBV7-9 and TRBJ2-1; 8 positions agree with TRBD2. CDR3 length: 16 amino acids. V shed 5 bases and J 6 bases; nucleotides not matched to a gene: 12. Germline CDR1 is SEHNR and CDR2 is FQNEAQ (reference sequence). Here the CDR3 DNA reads TGTGCCAGCAGCCCCATAGCGGGACTAGGAAGCAATGAGCAGTTCTTC. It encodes CASSPIAGLGSNEQFF.

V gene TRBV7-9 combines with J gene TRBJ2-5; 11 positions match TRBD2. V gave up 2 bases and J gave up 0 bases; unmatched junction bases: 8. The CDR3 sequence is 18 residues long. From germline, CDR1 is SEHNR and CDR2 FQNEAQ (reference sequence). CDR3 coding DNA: TGTGCCAGCAGCTTAAGGGTTATGACTAGCGGGGACCAAGAGACCCAGTACTTC. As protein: CASSLRVMTSGDQETQYF.

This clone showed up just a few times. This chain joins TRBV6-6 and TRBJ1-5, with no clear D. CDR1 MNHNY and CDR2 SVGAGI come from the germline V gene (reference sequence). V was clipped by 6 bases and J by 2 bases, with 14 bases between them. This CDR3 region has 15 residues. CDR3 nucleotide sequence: TGTGCCAGCAGCCATCCCGGGAGCGGCAATCAGCCCCAGCATTTT. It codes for CASSHPGSGNQPQHF.

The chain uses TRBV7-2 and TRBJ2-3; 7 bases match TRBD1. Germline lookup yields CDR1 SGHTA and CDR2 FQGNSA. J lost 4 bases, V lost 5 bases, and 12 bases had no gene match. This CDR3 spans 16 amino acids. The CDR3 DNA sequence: TGTGCCAGCAGCGAATCGACAGGGAGTGTCGCAGATACGCAGTATTTT. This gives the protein CASSESTGSVADTQYF.

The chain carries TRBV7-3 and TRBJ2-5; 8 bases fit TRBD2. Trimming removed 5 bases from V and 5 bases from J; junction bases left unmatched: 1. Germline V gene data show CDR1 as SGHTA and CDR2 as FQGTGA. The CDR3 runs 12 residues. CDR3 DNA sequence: TGTGCCAGCAGCCCTAGCGGGGAGACCCAGTACTTC. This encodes CASSPSGETQYF.